Below are 8 T cell receptor beta chains sequenced from a single sample in a study of T cell repertoires in cytomegalovirus infection. In TCRdb, the reads were re-called with MiXCR into one record per CDR3 protein. The table shows about 310,000 distinct CDR3 sequences, with about a sixth occurring only once. The specimen was PBMCs. The receptors come from a human donor in good health (CMV status not recorded). Some clones in this sample may be carry-over from other donors' samples.

This clonotype was detected a few times. The genes are TRBV11-1 and TRBJ2-3; 13 bases match TRBD2. V shed 5 bases and J 6 bases; nucleotides not matched to a gene: 5. Looked up from germline, CDR1 is SGHAT and CDR2 is FQDESV (reference sequence). The CDR3 has 15 residues. The CDR3 region is CASSRTSGGADTQYF. The CDR3 bases are TGTGCCAGCAGCCGGACTAGCGGGGGAGCGGATACGCAGTATTTT.

This sequence joins TRBV20-1 and TRBJ1-1; no definite D call. The CDR3 spans 13 residues. V shed 5 bases and J shed 2 bases, with 12 bases lying between them. Germline V lookup: CDR1 DFQATT, CDR2 SNEGSKA (reference sequence). CDR3 nucleotides: TGCAGTGCTGGCGGTATAGCTAACACTGAAGCTTTCTTT. Amino acid sequence: CSAGGIANTEAFF.

The chain employs TRBV20-1 and TRBJ2-7; D is unresolved. The CDR3 length is 16 residues. With 2 bases removed from V and 0 bases from J, the gap between germline ends came to 17 bases. Looked up from germline, CDR1 is DFQATT and CDR2 is SNEGSKA (reference sequence). CDR3 residues: CSARTSGPISSYEQYF. For the CDR3, the DNA is TGCAGTGCTAGAACCTCGGGCCCGATCAGCTCCTACGAGCAGTACTTC.

The rearrangement links TRBV20-1 to TRBJ1-6; D remains unclear. This CDR3 has 15 amino acids. Looked up from germline, CDR1 is DFQATT and CDR2 is SNEGSKA (reference sequence). CDR3 residues: CTVNDLSSYNSPLHF. CDR3 nucleotides: TGCACCGTAAACGACCTGAGCTCCTATAATTCACCCCTCCACTTT.

This clonotype was seen at least ten times. V gene TRBV7-9 combines with J gene TRBJ1-2, with 7 positions matching TRBD1. The J segment lost 7 bases and the V segment lost 1 base, leaving 6 bases of the junction unmatched. The CDR3 has 14 amino acids. From germline, CDR1 is SEHNR and CDR2 FQNEAQ (reference sequence). CDR3 sequence (DNA): TGTGCCAGCAGCTTAGGACAGGGAGTGGTTGGCTACACCTTC. Residues: CASSLGQGVVGYTF.

The genes are TRBV7-9 and TRBJ2-2, with D possibly TRBD1 on 6 matching bases. CDR3 length equals 16 residues. The germline CDR1 and CDR2 sequences are SEHNR and FQNEAQ (reference sequence). The ends were cut back, 3 bases at V and 5 bases at J, with 16 bases in the middle. The chain's CDR3 is CASSLGAHTQTGELFF. CDR3 nucleotides: TGTGCCAGCAGCTTGGGGGCACATACTCAAACCGGGGAGCTGTTTTTT.

There are many counts of this clonotype. V gene TRBV7-6 combines with J gene TRBJ2-3, with 8 bases matching TRBD2. The CDR3 runs to 14 residues. CDR1 is SGHVS, CDR2 FNYEAQ, per germline. V lost 6 bases to trimming and J lost 0 bases; unmatched junction nucleotides: 2. The CDR3 region is CASRRGGSTDTQYF. DNA for the CDR3: TGTGCCAGCAGACGGGGGGGTAGCACAGATACGCAGTATTTT. Together with reference TRBV7-6 and TRBJ2-3, the CDR3 gives the full variable domain: GAGVSQSPRYKVTKRGQDVALRCDPISGHVSLYWYRQALGQGPEFLTYFNYEAQQDKSGLPNDRFSAERPEGSISTLTIQRTEQRDSAMYRCASRRGGSTDTQYFGPGTRLTVL.

V and J are TRBV4-2 and TRBJ1-3, with 8 positions matching TRBD1. The ends lost 0 bases at V and 1 base at J; junction bases unmatched: 8. Germline CDR1 LGHNA, CDR2 YNFKEQ. This CDR3 region has 18 residues. DNA for the CDR3: TGTGCCAGCAGCCAAGATCTCGCAGGGGGCTCTTCTGGAAACACCATATATTTT. As protein: CASSQDLAGGSSGNTIYF.